These 9 T cell receptor beta chains came from one sample sequenced in a study of shared clonotypes between healthy human individuals. Naive CD8 cells lacked CD45RO and underwent positive selection for CCR7, leaving out terminally differentiated effector memory CD45RA+ cells. TCRdb's copy holds only in-frame clones and misses some; the assay was immunoSEQ multiplex PCR. The table includes roughly 1,800,000 clones, about 95% detected once. Material for sequencing was naive CD8+ T cells sorted from blood. The receptors come from a man younger than 30 in good health.

The chain combines TRBV28 with TRBJ2-7; 8 bases map to TRBD1. V lost 8 bases, J lost 3 bases, and 15 bases stayed unmatched. The CDR3 totals 16 residues. Germline-derived CDR1 and CDR2 are MDHEN and SYDVKM. CDR3 protein: CASGGQGPLTSYEQYF. CDR3 coding DNA: TGTGCCAGCGGCGGACAGGGACCTTTGACTAGCTACGAGCAGTACTTC.

The chain has TRBV4-1 and TRBJ1-2; D possibly corresponds to TRBD1 (5 bases). This CDR3 has 14 residues. With 0 bases removed from V and 4 bases from J, the gap between germline ends came to 9 bases. Germline loops: CDR1 MGHRA, CDR2 YSYEKL. CDR3 amino acids: CASSQDQTVYGYTF. CDR3 DNA: TGCGCCAGCAGCCAAGATCAGACAGTCTATGGCTACACCTTC.

V gene TRBV7-3 combines with J gene TRBJ2-1; possibly TRBD2 for D (6 bases). Between the trimmed V and J ends, which lost 2 bases and 11 bases, there was a span of 10 bases. The CDR3 has 12 amino acids. Germline V gene data show CDR1 as SGHTA and CDR2 as FQGTGA. The DNA for the CDR3 is TGTGCCAGCAGCTTATCCGGGGGTAAGCAGTTCTTC. Protein sequence: CASSLSGGKQFF.

In regard to this clone: This CDR3 is also generated by other DNA sequences in the sample. The V and J genes are TRBV5-6 and TRBJ1-5, with TRBD1 as a possible D gene (5 bases). CDR3 size: 12 residues. The germline V gene has CDR1 SGHDT and CDR2 YYEEEE. With 2 bases removed from V and 7 bases from J, the gap between germline ends came to 7 bases. In DNA form, the CDR3 reads TGTGCCAGCAGCTTCCAGGGACAGCCCCAGCATTTT. It specifies CASSFQGQPQHF.

The gene calls are TRBV25-1 and TRBJ2-1; TRBD1 might be the D (6 bases). Trimming took 3 bases from V and 3 from J, leaving 12 bases between them. Germline lookup yields CDR1 MGHDK and CDR2 SYGVNS. This CDR3 is 15 amino acids long. CDR3 in DNA: TGTGCCAGCAGTGATGATGGACAGCACTACAATGAGCAGTTCTTC. As protein: CASSDDGQHYNEQFF.

The chain recombines TRBV27 with TRBJ1-2; D is perhaps TRBD1 (5 bases). Germline assignment: CDR1 MNHEY and CDR2 SMNVEV (reference sequence). The CDR3 totals 15 residues. V was shortened by 2 bases and J by 1 base, with 11 bases between the two germline ends. The CDR3 coding sequence is TGTGCCAGCAGTTTACGGGACGGACTTAACTATGGCTACACCTTC. Its translation: CASSLRDGLNYGYTF.

A note on this clone: This specimen includes other DNA sequences encoding the same CDR3. CDR3 sequence (DNA): TGTGCCAGCAGTTCCGGACAGGGCACAGATACGCAGTATTTT. This codes for CASSSGQGTDTQYF. The genes are TRBV27 and TRBJ2-3, with 7 bases that match TRBD1. V gave up 4 bases and J gave up 1 base; unmatched junction bases: 2. Looked up from germline, CDR1 is MNHEY and CDR2 is SMNVEV (reference sequence). This CDR3 is 14 amino acids long.

The chain joins TRBV5-1 to TRBJ2-3; D call uncertain. The CDR3 length is 12 residues. Germline lookup yields CDR1 SGHRS and CDR2 YFSETQ. Trimming took 6 bases from V and 6 from J, leaving 11 bases between them. The CDR3, as DNA: TGCGCCAGCACCAGCAGAACCGATACGCAGTATTTT. Amino acid sequence: CASTSRTDTQYF.

The genes are TRBV10-3 and TRBJ2-1; TRBD1 might be the D (6 bases). Germline CDR1 is ENHRY and CDR2 is SYGVKD. This CDR3 region has 14 residues. V lost 3 bases to trimming and J lost 2 bases, with 8 bases between them. DNA for the CDR3: TGTGCCATCAGTGAAAGGACAGCCTACAATGAGCAGTTCTTC. Its translation is CAISERTAYNEQFF.